Shown below are 12 T cell receptor beta chains from a single sample sequenced in a study of T-cell reconstitution after alpha-beta-depleted transplantation in children. Unique molecular identifiers tagged the TCRbeta library. TCRdb reprocessed the PCR reads with MiXCR, giving one entry per CDR3 protein. This sample yields about 590,000 distinct CDR3 sequences, of which roughly 13% are seen a single time; around 2% belongs to the top ten. The starting material was PBMCs, mostly from graft donor cells, obtained 360 days after TCRalphabeta/CD19-depleted stem cell transplant. These receptors originate from a male patient younger than 18 who had a stem cell transplant for acute myeloid leukemia, so the T cells may come from the graft donor.

This clonotype was observed a few times. It may be a read error: a sequence one base away is much more abundant. This chain uses TRBV27 with TRBJ2-7; 12 nucleotides agree with TRBD2. This CDR3 has 15 residues. CDR1 and CDR2 (germline): MNHEY, SMNVEV (reference sequence). J gave up 3 bases and V 6 bases, and 6 bases lay outside the gene matches. Written as DNA, the CDR3 is TGTGCCAGCAGCCCAGGGACTAGCGGGCGCTACGAGCAGTACTTC. It codes for CASSPGTSGRYEQYF.

Many counts were recorded for this clonotype. The gene calls are TRBV20-1 and TRBJ2-7, with 7 bases aligning to TRBD1. This CDR3 region has 15 residues. Germline assignment: CDR1 DFQATT and CDR2 SNEGSKA (reference sequence). Trimming at V came to 6 bases and at J to 4 bases, leaving 15 bases not matched to a gene. The CDR3 bases are TGCAGTGCGACAGACAGGGTTCGGTTTCCGTACGAGCAGTACTTC. It yields the protein CSATDRVRFPYEQYF.

This sequence joins TRBV20-1 and TRBJ2-1, with D possibly matching TRBD1 (7 bases). Germline V gene lookup returns CDR1 DFQATT and CDR2 SNEGSKA (reference sequence). V lost 3 bases to trimming and J lost 0 bases, with 12 bases between them. The CDR3 has 15 amino acids. The DNA of the CDR3 is TGCAGTGCTAGCCCAGGGGGGTTCTCCTACAATGAGCAGTTCTTC. Encoded protein: CSASPGGFSYNEQFF.

There are a few counts of this clonotype. The J gene is TRBJ2-3, the V gene TRBV10-3; 7 bases agree with TRBD1. The CDR3 contains 14 residues. With V trimmed by 5 bases and J by 0 bases, 2 bases remained unmatched. Per germline, CDR1 ENHRY and CDR2 SYGVKD. In DNA, the CDR3 is TGTGCCATCAGTCGACAGGGAAGCACAGATACGCAGTATTTT. It specifies CAISRQGSTDTQYF.

This clonotype was counted only a few times. The chain is built from TRBV29-1 and TRBJ2-1; weak D call: TRBD2 (6 bases). The V gene's germline CDR1 is SQVTM and CDR2 ANQGSEA. V lost 5 bases and J lost 2, with 22 bases in between. CDR3 length: 17 residues. The CDR3 protein is CSVYPGGDKGTYNEQFF. CDR3 DNA sequence: TGCAGCGTTTACCCCGGAGGGGATAAGGGCACCTACAATGAGCAGTTCTTC.

This clonotype was counted only a few times. V is TRBV29-1 and J is TRBJ2-3; D is possibly TRBD1 (5 bases). Germline CDR1 and CDR2: SQVTM and ANQGSEA. Between the trimmed V and J ends, which lost 4 bases and 6 bases, there was a span of 20 bases. This CDR3 has 15 residues. For the CDR3, the DNA is TGCAGCGTTGCCGCCACAGGAGCCCTTGGGGATACGCAGTATTTT. Its translation: CSVAATGALGDTQYF.

The rearrangement links TRBV15 to TRBJ2-1; perhaps TRBD2 as D (5 bases). V gave up 1 base and J gave up 4 bases, with 17 bases separating them. CDR1 and CDR2 from the germline V gene are LNHNV and YYDKDF (reference sequence). This CDR3 spans 17 amino acids. The CDR3 DNA reads as TGTGCCACCAGCAGAGGTAACCGGACTCCTCGATACAATGAGCAGTTCTTC. This encodes CATSRGNRTPRYNEQFF. Combining the CDR3 with reference TRBV15 and TRBJ2-1 gives the whole variable domain DAMVIQNPRYQVTQFGKPVTLSCSQTLNHNVMYWYQQKSSQAPKLLFHYYDKDFNNEADTPDNFQSRRPNTSFCFLDIRSPGLGDTAMYLCATSRGNRTPRYNEQFFGPGTRLTVL.

This clonotype was observed many times. The CDR3 nucleotides are TGCGCCAGCAGCTTGGCCCCAGTCTCAGAGACCCAGTACTTC. It yields the protein CASSLAPVSETQYF. The chain couples TRBV5-1 to TRBJ2-5; no firm D call. Germline assignment: CDR1 SGHRS and CDR2 YFSETQ. The germline V and J ends were trimmed by 0 bases and 4 bases, with 10 bases remaining between them. There are 14 residues in the CDR3.

This clonotype was counted between two and nine times. CDR3 in DNA: TGTGCCAGCAACCGATTCGGGGGGCCAACCTCTGGAAACACCATATATTTT. Amino acids: CASNRFGGPTSGNTIYF. The rearrangement joins TRBV11-2 to TRBJ1-3; maybe TRBD1 (6 bases). V was pared by 7 bases and J by 0 bases, with 19 bases between. This CDR3 is built from 17 residues. Germline V gene sequence: CDR1 SGHAT, CDR2 FQNNGV.

This clonotype appeared a few times. This chain connects TRBV20-1 to TRBJ2-3; either TRBD1 or TRBD2 may supply D (5 bases each). Germline V lookup: CDR1 DFQATT, CDR2 SNEGSKA (reference sequence). V was trimmed by 5 bases and J by 3 bases, leaving 18 bases between them. The CDR3 is made up of 15 amino acids. CDR3 region: CSAEREIGATDTQYF. DNA for the CDR3: TGCAGTGCTGAGAGGGAAATCGGGGCAACAGATACGCAGTATTTT.

This rearrangement joins TRBV27 to TRBJ2-7; 8 nucleotides line up with TRBD2. The CDR3 contains 17 residues. Germline V gene sequence: CDR1 MNHEY, CDR2 SMNVEV (reference sequence). Trimming took 8 bases from V and 0 from J; bases not matched to a gene: 15. The CDR3: CASALPPAGGLSYEQYF. CDR3 DNA sequence: TGTGCCAGCGCCCTTCCTCCCGCGGGGGGCCTCTCCTACGAGCAGTACTTC.

The chain has TRBV29-1 and TRBJ1-2, with D possibly matching TRBD1 (6 bases). V lost 7 bases to trimming and J lost 2 bases, with 17 bases between them. Germline V lookup: CDR1 SQVTM, CDR2 ANQGSEA. The CDR3 runs to 14 residues. The chain's CDR3 is CSARVEQGNYGYTF. CDR3 nucleotide sequence: TGCAGCGCCCGGGTGGAACAGGGCAACTATGGCTACACCTTC.